These 18 T cell receptor beta chains originate from one sample sequenced in a study of CD8 T cells in Susac syndrome. The authors reverse transcribed roughly 0.5 to 1 ug RNA with random hexamers. TCRdb used MiXCR to reprocess the immunoSEQ multiplex PCR reads, holding one entry per CDR3 protein. This sample has about 240,000 distinct CDR3 sequences; approximately 95% occur once, and the top ten carry around 0.1%. Sequences were obtained from CD4+ T cells from PBMCs. Source of these receptors: a human donor with Susac syndrome.

Here the CDR3 reads CASSFIGTGELFF. For the CDR3, the DNA is TGCGCCAGCAGCTTCATTGGGACCGGGGAGCTGTTTTTT. The J gene is TRBJ2-2, the V gene TRBV5-1, with D unresolved. Trimming pared 2 bases from V and 5 bases from J, leaving 7 bases between. The germline CDR1 and CDR2 sequences are SGHRS and YFSETQ. The CDR3 runs to 13 residues.

V gene TRBV5-1 combines with J gene TRBJ2-7; 9 bases match TRBD1. This CDR3 region has 15 residues. J gave up 1 base and V 4 bases, and 6 bases lay outside the gene matches. Germline V gene sequence: CDR1 SGHRS, CDR2 YFSETQ. The CDR3 DNA reads TGCGCCAGCAGCCCGACAGGGGGAGGGTCCTACGAGCAGTACTTC. It is translated as CASSPTGGGSYEQYF.

CDR3 bases: TGTGCCACTTCAGTTCCTAAAGAGACCCAGTACTTC. It is translated as CATSVPKETQYF. The chain has TRBV21-1 and TRBJ2-5. TRBV21-1 constitutes a pseudogene. This CDR3 has 12 amino acids.

The chain links TRBV12-3 or TRBV12-4 to TRBJ2-1, with unresolved D. V lost 6 bases to trimming and J lost 8 bases, with 11 bases between them. The CDR3 is 12 residues long. The CDR3 reads CASSPRSDEQFF. The CDR3, as DNA: TGTGCCAGCAGCCCCAGGAGCGATGAGCAGTTCTTC.

The chain joins TRBV12-3 or TRBV12-4 to TRBJ1-1; 8 bases are a match to TRBD1. The ends lost 3 bases at V and 3 bases at J; junction bases unmatched: 6. CDR3 length equals 15 residues. CDR3 nucleotide sequence: TGTGCCAGCAGTTTCGACAGGGGTTCGGACACTGAAGCTTTCTTT. This gives the protein CASSFDRGSDTEAFF.

The chain has TRBV6-5 and TRBJ2-5, with unresolved D. CDR3 size: 11 residues. The germline V and J ends were trimmed by 5 bases and 3 bases, with 4 bases remaining between them. Germline CDR1 is MNHEY and CDR2 is SVGAGI. CDR3 sequence (DNA): TGTGCCAGCAGTCACAAAGAGACCCAGTACTTC. Translated: CASSHKETQYF.

The chain uses TRBV19 and TRBJ2-1; 13 nucleotides agree with TRBD2. V lost 5 bases, J lost 14 bases, and 6 bases stayed unmatched. Germline CDR1 LNHDA, CDR2 SQIVND (reference sequence). The CDR3 has 13 amino acids. CDR3 sequence reads: CASSPGLAGDKFF. The CDR3, as DNA: TGTGCCAGTAGTCCAGGACTAGCGGGAGACAAGTTCTTC.

This chain links TRBV20-1 with TRBJ1-5; D perhaps matches TRBD1 (6 bases). Deletions cut 6 bases from V and 6 bases from J, with 18 bases between. Germline CDR1 and CDR2: DFQATT and SNEGSKA (reference sequence). This CDR3 has 14 residues. The CDR3 sequence is CSAPSDGGGQPQHF. The CDR3 nucleotides are TGCAGTGCCCCCTCGGACGGAGGGGGTCAGCCCCAGCATTTT.

The gene calls are TRBV5-1 and TRBJ2-5; TRBD1 matches 9 bases. The trim removed 4 bases at V and 2 bases at J, leaving 9 bases unmatched. CDR3 length equals 16 residues. The germline V gene encodes CDR1 SGHRS and CDR2 YFSETQ. The CDR3 coding sequence is TGCGCCAGCAGCCCCCTCGCGACAGGGGGGCAAGAGACCCAGTACTTC. Its protein is CASSPLATGGQETQYF.

The J gene is TRBJ2-6, the V gene TRBV5-1; D remains ambiguous. Germline V CDR1 and CDR2: SGHRS, YFSETQ. Trimming took off 0 bases at V and 1 base at J, with 11 bases between the two ends. The CDR3 extends over 17 amino acids. CDR3 loop: CASSLGVTLSGANVLTF. The CDR3 nucleotides are TGCGCCAGCAGCTTGGGGGTAACCCTGTCTGGGGCCAACGTCCTGACTTTC.

J is TRBJ2-6 and V is TRBV6-5; 12 bases match TRBD1. V lost 4 bases and J lost 2; bases outside the gene matches: 3. The CDR3 length is 17 residues. Germline CDR1 is MNHEY and CDR2 is SVGAGI. The CDR3 loop reads CASSSGQGATGANVLTF. The CDR3 DNA reads TGTGCCAGCAGTTCGGGACAGGGGGCAACTGGGGCCAACGTCCTGACTTTC.

The rearrangement links TRBV25-1 to TRBJ2-5, with TRBD1 matching 7 bases. Germline loops: CDR1 MGHDK, CDR2 SYGVNS. With V trimmed by 7 bases and J by 0 bases, 17 bases remained unmatched. The CDR3 is 18 residues long. The CDR3 DNA follows: TGTGCCAGCACTGGGACAGCTAGTACCGTCATCTACCAAGAGACCCAGTACTTC. Translation gives CASTGTASTVIYQETQYF.

The chain has TRBV3-1 and TRBJ1-1; D gene ambiguous. V was trimmed by 3 bases and J by 3 bases, leaving 14 bases between them. The CDR3 is 15 residues long. Germline V gene data show CDR1 as LGHDT and CDR2 as YNNKEL (reference sequence). This chain's CDR3 is CASSHPEARHTEAFF. In DNA, the CDR3 is TGTGCCAGCAGCCACCCTGAGGCCAGACACACTGAAGCTTTCTTT. The whole variable domain, filled in from reference TRBV3-1 and TRBJ1-1, reads DTAVSQTPKYLVTQMGNDKSIKCEQNLGHDTMYWYKQDSKKFLKIMFSYNNKELIINETVPNRFSPKSPDKAHLNLHINSLELGDSAVYFCASSHPEARHTEAFFGQGTRLTVV.

The chain carries TRBV5-1 and TRBJ2-7; no clear D gene. From germline, CDR1 is SGHRS and CDR2 YFSETQ. CDR3 length equals 17 residues. Trimming removed 0 bases from V and 4 bases from J, with 20 bases in between. The CDR3 region has the DNA TGCGCCAGCAGCTTGGGGAAACTCCTGCCAGCCAGTTACGAGCAGTACTTC. This sequence encodes CASSLGKLLPASYEQYF. Full variable domain (rest looked up from reference TRBV5-1 and TRBJ2-7): KAGVTQTPRYLIKTRGQQVTLSCSPISGHRSVSWYQQTPGQGLQFLFEYFSETQRNKGNFPGRFSGRQFSNSRSEMNVSTLELGDSALYLCASSLGKLLPASYEQYFGPGTRLTVT.

The gene calls are TRBV12-3 or TRBV12-4 and TRBJ1-1; a possible D gene is TRBD1 (6 bases). V was trimmed by 4 bases and J by 0 bases, leaving 9 bases between them. The CDR3 is 14 residues long. The CDR3 nucleotides read TGTGCCAGCAGTTCGACAGGTTTGAACACTGAAGCTTTCTTT. Protein product: CASSSTGLNTEAFF.

In DNA form, the CDR3 reads TGTGCCACCAGCTGGGGACAGCCGGGTGGAGCTTTCTTT. This encodes CATSWGQPGGAFF. This rearrangement joins TRBV15 to TRBJ1-1; 7 bases line up with TRBD1. V gave up 5 bases and J gave up 10 bases; unmatched junction bases: 10. Germline V gene lookup returns CDR1 LNHNV and CDR2 YYDKDF (reference sequence). This CDR3 is built from 13 residues. The full variable domain, completed using reference TRBV15 and TRBJ1-1, is DAMVIQNPRYQVTQFGKPVTLSCSQTLNHNVMYWYQQKSSQAPKLLFHYYDKDFNNEADTPDNFQSRRPNTSFCFLDIRSPGLGDTAMYLCATSWGQPGGAFFGQGTRLTVV.

V gene TRBV10-3 combines with J gene TRBJ2-1, with 11 bases matching TRBD2. With V trimmed by 3 bases and J by 7 bases, 5 bases remained unmatched. Germline loops: CDR1 ENHRY, CDR2 SYGVKD. CDR3 length: 15 residues. Here the CDR3 DNA reads TGTGCCATCAGTGAACTAGCGGGAGACGGGAATGAGCAGTTCTTC. It translates to CAISELAGDGNEQFF.

CDR3 amino acids: CSVEVSYEQYF. DNA for the CDR3: TGCAGCGTTGAAGTCTCCTACGAGCAGTACTTC. The chain combines TRBV29-1 with TRBJ2-7; no reliable D call. Germline V CDR1 and CDR2: SQVTM, ANQGSEA. Trimming took off 1 base at V and 0 bases at J, with 1 base between the two ends. CDR3 length: 11 residues.